Following are 15 T cell receptor beta chains from one sample sequenced in a study of CD8 T cells in ankylosing spondylitis. TCRdb called the 5' RACE reads again in MiXCR, with one record for every CDR3 protein. The sample lists a few hundred thousand distinct CDR3 sequences; 24% were seen once. The specimen was blood, either unsorted or a sorted T cell fraction (not recorded which). These receptors all stem from a male donor with ankylosing spondylitis or in good health (not recorded which).

The rearrangement uses TRBV20-1 and TRBJ2-2; tentative D call: TRBD2 (6 bases). Trimming left V 5 bases short and J 5 bases short, with 18 bases between. This CDR3 has 15 residues. Germline-derived CDR1 and CDR2 are DFQATT and SNEGSKA (reference sequence). As DNA, the CDR3 is TGCAGTGCTTCCGCCGGGACTTCAAAGACCGGGGAGCTGTTTTTT. Translating gives CSASAGTSKTGELFF.

The chain is built from TRBV15 and TRBJ2-1; D not certain. The CDR3 covers 14 residues. Trimming took off 3 bases at V and 0 bases at J, with 6 bases between the two ends. The germline V gene encodes CDR1 LNHNV and CDR2 YYDKDF (reference sequence). The CDR3 reads CATSSGSSYNEQFF. The CDR3 DNA reads TGTGCCACCAGCAGCGGTAGCTCCTACAATGAGCAGTTCTTC.

The genes are TRBV7-9 and TRBJ2-7, with unresolved D. From germline, CDR1 is SEHNR and CDR2 FQNEAQ (reference sequence). Trimming cost V 2 bases and J 2 bases, with 13 bases left between them. The CDR3 is made up of 15 amino acids. The CDR3: CASSLSLGQPYEQYF. Here the CDR3 DNA reads TGTGCCAGCAGCTTAAGCCTCGGCCAACCCTACGAGCAGTACTTC.

This clonotype was seen at least ten times. CDR3: CASSLETGSDTQYF. The CDR3 bases are TGTGCCAGCAGTTTAGAAACAGGCTCGGATACGCAGTATTTT. The J gene is TRBJ2-3, the V gene TRBV12-3 or TRBV12-4; a weak D match, TRBD1 (5 bases). V lost 1 base and J lost 6, with 11 bases in between. The CDR3 sequence is 14 residues long.

This clonotype has only a few counts. Here the CDR3 DNA reads TGCAGTGCTAGAGGGGCGGGGGTTTTTAATGAGCAGTTCTTC. It yields the protein CSARGAGVFNEQFF. The chain uses TRBV20-1 and TRBJ2-1; 7 nucleotides align to TRBD2. The germline gives CDR1 DFQATT, CDR2 SNEGSKA (reference sequence). Trimming at V came to 1 base and at J to 7 bases, leaving 7 bases not matched to a gene. This CDR3 region has 14 residues.

The sample holds a few counts of this clonotype. J is TRBJ2-5 and V is TRBV10-3, with D tentatively TRBD2 (5 bases). CDR3 length: 14 residues. Per the germline V gene, CDR1 is ENHRY and CDR2 is SYGVKD. The V and J ends lost 4 bases and 1 base respectively, with 10 bases between them. CDR3 region: CAISAAGLQETQYF. As DNA, the CDR3 is TGTGCCATCAGTGCGGCAGGACTCCAAGAGACCCAGTACTTC.

J is TRBJ2-5 and V is TRBV12-3 or TRBV12-4; D call uncertain. The CDR3 length is 14 residues. Deletions cut 6 bases from V and 1 base from J, with 12 bases between. CDR3 nucleotide sequence: TGTGCCAGCAGCTACCGTGGGTCCCAAGAGACCCAGTACTTC. This sequence encodes CASSYRGSQETQYF.

The chain joins TRBV27 to TRBJ2-1; D is possibly TRBD2 (6 bases). Germline V gene lookup returns CDR1 MNHEY and CDR2 SMNVEV (reference sequence). Trimming shortened V by 7 bases and J by 4 bases, and 20 bases separated the two germline ends. The CDR3 covers 16 residues. DNA of the CDR3: TGTGCCAGCAAACCCCTCGTAGCGGAGTTATACAATGAGCAGTTCTTC. The encoded protein is CASKPLVAELYNEQFF.

The sample holds many counts of this clonotype. V gene TRBV11-1 combines with J gene TRBJ2-3; 7 nucleotides align to TRBD1. Trimming took 5 bases from V and 7 from J; bases not matched to a gene: 6. This CDR3 has 13 residues. Germline V lookup: CDR1 SGHAT, CDR2 FQDESV (reference sequence). CDR3 sequence reads: CASSKGTANTQYF. CDR3 in DNA: TGTGCCAGCAGCAAAGGGACAGCAAATACGCAGTATTTT.

The J gene is TRBJ1-2, the V gene TRBV7-9, with D possibly matching TRBD1 (6 bases). V was clipped by 2 bases and J by 4 bases, with 14 bases between them. The CDR3 is 15 residues long. From germline, CDR1 is SEHNR and CDR2 FQNEAQ (reference sequence). The CDR3 loop is CASSLPPGGGYGYTF. The CDR3 bases are TGTGCCAGCAGCTTACCCCCCGGGGGCGGCTATGGCTACACCTTC.

The V gene is TRBV4-1, the J gene TRBJ2-7; 7 nucleotides align to TRBD1. CDR3 length: 14 residues. J gave up 2 bases and V 2 bases, and 3 bases lay outside the gene matches. The germline gives CDR1 MGHRA, CDR2 YSYEKL. In nucleotides, the CDR3 is TGCGCCAGCAGCCAACCCGACAGGGCCTACGAGCAGTACTTC. Its translation is CASSQPDRAYEQYF.

This clonotype was picked up a small number of times. This chain uses TRBV20-1 with TRBJ2-4; D not certain. V lost 1 base to trimming and J lost 8 bases, with 15 bases between them. CDR1 DFQATT and CDR2 SNEGSKA come from the germline V gene (reference sequence). The CDR3 has 14 amino acids. The CDR3 DNA sequence: TGCAGTGCTAGAGGTACAAGGGAATGGGACATTCAGTACTTC. The encoded protein is CSARGTREWDIQYF.

This clonotype occurred a few times. The chain uses TRBV5-1 and TRBJ2-3; D is unclear. The CDR3 loop spans 13 amino acids. V lost 4 bases to trimming and J lost 1 base, with 7 bases between them. Germline assignment: CDR1 SGHRS and CDR2 YFSETQ. The CDR3, as DNA: TGCGCCAGCAGCACCGATCGCACAGATACGCAGTATTTT. Translated: CASSTDRTDTQYF. Combining the CDR3 with reference TRBV5-1 and TRBJ2-3 gives the whole variable domain KAGVTQTPRYLIKTRGQQVTLSCSPISGHRSVSWYQQTPGQGLQFLFEYFSETQRNKGNFPGRFSGRQFSNSRSEMNVSTLELGDSALYLCASSTDRTDTQYFGPGTRLTVL.

This clonotype was picked up many times. This chain joins TRBV12-3 or TRBV12-4 and TRBJ1-5; D unclear. The CDR3 extends over 14 amino acids. With 9 bases removed from V and 2 bases from J, the gap between germline ends came to 14 bases. The CDR3: CASFSGSGNQPQHF. For the CDR3, the DNA is TGTGCCAGTTTTAGCGGTTCGGGCAATCAGCCCCAGCATTTT.

This clonotype was seen at least ten times. V usage is TRBV6-5 and J usage is TRBJ1-2; possible D gene TRBD1, 5 bases. Germline loops: CDR1 MNHEY, CDR2 SVGAGI. The CDR3 is made up of 14 amino acids. Trimming removed 0 bases from V and 6 bases from J, with 11 bases in between. Written as DNA, the CDR3 is TGTGCCAGCAGTTACTCGAAAGGGGTGGATGGCTACACCTTC. This translates into CASSYSKGVDGYTF.